The entry that follows covers one TCR beta chain sequence. Its specificity is not known. The data were taken from a study of T cells in localized non-small cell lung cancer. Overall study results and limits: Appearance in adjacent lung was seen for a median 57 of the top 100 tumor clones. Clonality peaked in uninvolved adjacent lung rather than tumor. Longer overall survival was seen with higher T cell density measured in blood. The tumor had only one region sequenced, so heterogeneity remains possible.

Libraries were prepared by immunoSEQ multiplex PCR; TCRdb keeps only in-frame clonotypes and omits some of them. The sample lists tens of thousands of clones; about 81% were seen once. Per germline, CDR1 MNHEY and CDR2 SMNVEV (reference sequence). The CDR3 runs 14 residues. V lost 2 bases to trimming and J lost 7 bases, with 14 bases between them. The TCR sequence derives from a woman aged 35 to 70 with stage I lung adenocarcinoma. The V gene is TRBV27, the J gene TRBJ1-2; perhaps TRBD1 as D (6 bases). Here the sequenced sample was peripheral blood, taken before any cancer treatment. CDR3 nucleotides: TGTGCCAGCAGTTTAGGGCAGGGGAGAAGTGGCTACACCTTC. This translates into CASSLGQGRSGYTF.